This T cell receptor beta chain was sequenced for a study of blood T cell repertoires in COVID-19. Authors' methods: Scientists estimated how many nucleated cells there were by amplifying reference gene primers. Repertoires were generated with immunoSEQ multiplex PCR, while TCRdb's copy carries only in-frame clones and drops some. V, J and clone size reflect that table, while D and trimming were determined from the DNA. The sample lists some 300,000 clones, roughly 88% occurring once. Looked up from germline, CDR1 is LNHDA and CDR2 is SQIVND (reference sequence). The length of the CDR3 is 14 residues. V was clipped by 4 bases and J by 9 bases; unmatched bases: 6.

Sequenced sample: peripheral blood. This TCR was sampled from a woman aged 25 to 39 who had recovered from COVID-19. The chain combines TRBV19 with TRBJ1-2, with TRBD1 matching over 12 bases. In DNA, the CDR3 is TGTGCCAGTAGTACCGGGACAGGGGGCGGACGCTACACCTTC. Protein: CASSTGTGGGRYTF. Complete variable domain (other parts from reference TRBV19 and TRBJ1-2): DGGITQSPKYLFRKEGQNVTLSCEQNLNHDAMYWYRQDPGQGLRLIYYSQIVNDFQKGDIAEGYSVSREKKESFPLTVTSAQKNPTAFYLCASSTGTGGGRYTFGSGTRLTVV.